This T cell receptor beta chain was captured by sequencing in a study of cytomegalovirus exposure and HLA in healthy donors. The study's findings and limits: Among immune exposure information, only CMV serostatus was available. Being productive about 87% or about 30% of the time was typical of most TCR beta V segments in an earlier analysis. A reported reduction in N-insertions relative to the roughly 640-donor mean was seen in an Asian-associated ancestry cluster in a later analysis.

Both 60 Vbeta primers and 13 Jbeta primers went into the PCR. Profiling relied on immunoSEQ multiplex PCR, and the TCRdb table lists in-frame clones only, not all of them. The sample carries 200,000 to 250,000 clones, 78% recorded once. Details on this clone: Its antigen remains unknown.

Donors consisted of healthy bone marrow donors. Sequencing was done on a sample of PBMCs. The receptor was derived from a male donor in good health and CMV-seronegative.

This chain's CDR3 is CASSYQVARETQYF. The CDR3 DNA is TGCGCCAGCAGCTACCAGGTGGCGCGCGAGACCCAGTACTTC. The chain carries TRBV5-1 and TRBJ2-5; no clear D gene. Germline assignment: CDR1 SGHRS and CDR2 YFSETQ. Trimming pared 3 bases from V and 5 bases from J, leaving 14 bases between. The CDR3 consists of 14 residues.